This T cell receptor (beta chain) was captured in a study of T-cell reconstitution after alpha-beta-depleted transplantation in children (dated by TCRdb to about 2016). In terms of the full investigation: T-cell immune reconstitution after TCRalphabeta/CD19-depleted allogeneic hematopoietic cell transplantation in children was quantitatively tracked in the study by means of TCR repertoire profiling.

In the germline V gene, CDR1 corresponds to SGHRS and CDR2 to YFSETQ. The CDR3 measures 16 amino acids from cysteine to phenylalanine. The CDR3 DNA has 48 bases and is translated from base 1. V and J are truncated by 1 base and 5 bases respectively, leaving an intervening sequence of 18 bases. Libraries were constructed by PCR. Sequencing was performed on an Illumina HiSeq 2500. Molecular barcoding was employed in the preparation of TCR libraries, with unique molecular identifiers being used to normalize TCRbeta repertoire quantification. The raw public data were reprocessed by TCRdb itself: fastp quality trimming at Q25, MiXCR clonotype calling, in-frame beta chains only. Each entry merges the rows of one CDR3 protein and shows their most common DNA and genes. This sample lists some 500,000 distinct CDR3 sequences; about 31% were detected once. The ten largest make up around 2.5% of the sample. As concerns this clonotype: There is no known antigen for this receptor. No base qualities exist here, and no much larger clone lies one base off it.

This sequence was found in a human donor who donated a stem cell graft to a child with aplastic anemia. Here the sequenced sample was PBMCs from the stem cell graft donor, taken from the stem cell graft. The rearrangement joined TRBV5-1 to TRBJ1-2, with no confident D gene call. The nucleotide sequence is TGCGCCAGCAGCTTGAGTCCCGGCAGACTACATTATGGCTACACCTTC. Its protein product is CASSLSPGRLHYGYTF.